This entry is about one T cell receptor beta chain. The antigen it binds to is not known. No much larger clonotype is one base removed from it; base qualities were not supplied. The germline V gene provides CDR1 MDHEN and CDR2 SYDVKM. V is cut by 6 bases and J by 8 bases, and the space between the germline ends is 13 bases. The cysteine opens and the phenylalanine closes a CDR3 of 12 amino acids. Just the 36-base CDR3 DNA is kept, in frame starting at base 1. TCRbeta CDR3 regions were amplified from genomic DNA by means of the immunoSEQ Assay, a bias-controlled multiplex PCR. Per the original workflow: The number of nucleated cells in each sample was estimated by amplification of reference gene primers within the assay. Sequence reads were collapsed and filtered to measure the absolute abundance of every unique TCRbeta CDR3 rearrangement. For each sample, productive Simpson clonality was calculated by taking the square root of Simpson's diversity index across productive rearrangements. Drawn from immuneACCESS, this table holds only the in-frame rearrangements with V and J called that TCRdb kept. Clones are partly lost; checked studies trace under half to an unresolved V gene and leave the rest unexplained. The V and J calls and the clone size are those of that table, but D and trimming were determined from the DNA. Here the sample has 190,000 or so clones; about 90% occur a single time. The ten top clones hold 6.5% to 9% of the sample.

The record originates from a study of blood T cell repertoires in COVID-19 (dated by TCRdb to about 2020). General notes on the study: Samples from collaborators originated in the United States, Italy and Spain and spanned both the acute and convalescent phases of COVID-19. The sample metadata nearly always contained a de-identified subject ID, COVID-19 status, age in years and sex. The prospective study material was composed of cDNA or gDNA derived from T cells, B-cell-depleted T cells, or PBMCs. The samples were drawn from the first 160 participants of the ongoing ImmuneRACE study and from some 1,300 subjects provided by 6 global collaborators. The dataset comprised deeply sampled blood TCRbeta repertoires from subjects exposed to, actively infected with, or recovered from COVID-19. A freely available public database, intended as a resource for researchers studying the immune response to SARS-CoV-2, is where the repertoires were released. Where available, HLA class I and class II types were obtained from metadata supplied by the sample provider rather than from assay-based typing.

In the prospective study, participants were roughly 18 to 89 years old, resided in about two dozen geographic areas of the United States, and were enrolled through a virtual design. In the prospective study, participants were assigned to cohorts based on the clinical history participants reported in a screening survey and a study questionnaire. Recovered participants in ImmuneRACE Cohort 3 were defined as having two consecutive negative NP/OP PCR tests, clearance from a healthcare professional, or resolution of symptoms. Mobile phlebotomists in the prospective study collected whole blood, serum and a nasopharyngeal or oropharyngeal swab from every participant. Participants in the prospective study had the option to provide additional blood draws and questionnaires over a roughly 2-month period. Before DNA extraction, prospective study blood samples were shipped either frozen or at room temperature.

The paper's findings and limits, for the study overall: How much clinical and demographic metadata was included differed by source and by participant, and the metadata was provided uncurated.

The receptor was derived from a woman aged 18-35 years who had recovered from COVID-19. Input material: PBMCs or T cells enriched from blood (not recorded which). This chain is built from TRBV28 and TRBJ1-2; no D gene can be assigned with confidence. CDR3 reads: CASSPPVRGYTF. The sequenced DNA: TGTGCCAGCAGCCCCCCCGTCAGAGGCTACACCTTC.